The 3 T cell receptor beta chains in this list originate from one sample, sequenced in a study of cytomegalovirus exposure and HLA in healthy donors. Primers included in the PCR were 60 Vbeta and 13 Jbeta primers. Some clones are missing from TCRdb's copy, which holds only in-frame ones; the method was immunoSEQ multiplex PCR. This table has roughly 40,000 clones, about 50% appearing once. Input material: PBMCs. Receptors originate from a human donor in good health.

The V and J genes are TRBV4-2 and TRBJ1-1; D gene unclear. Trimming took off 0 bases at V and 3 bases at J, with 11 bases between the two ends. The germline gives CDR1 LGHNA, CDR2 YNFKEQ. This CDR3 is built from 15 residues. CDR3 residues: CASSQEGWAYTEAFF. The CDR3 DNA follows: TGTGCCAGCAGCCAAGAAGGTTGGGCGTACACTGAAGCTTTCTTT.

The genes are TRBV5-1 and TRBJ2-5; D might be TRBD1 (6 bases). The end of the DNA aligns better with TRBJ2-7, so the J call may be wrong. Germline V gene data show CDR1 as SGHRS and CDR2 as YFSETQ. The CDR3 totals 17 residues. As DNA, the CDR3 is TGCGCCAGCACCCCTCGGACCGGACAGACTTTATCCTACGAGCAGTACTTC. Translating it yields CASTPRTGQTLSYEQYF.

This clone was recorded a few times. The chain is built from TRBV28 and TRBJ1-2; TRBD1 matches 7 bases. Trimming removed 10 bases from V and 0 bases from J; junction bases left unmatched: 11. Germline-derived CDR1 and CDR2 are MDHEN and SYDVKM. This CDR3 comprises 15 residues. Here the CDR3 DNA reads TGTGCCACCAAGAGAAGGGGGCGGGCTAACTATGGCTACACCTTC. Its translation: CATKRRGRANYGYTF.